Below, 21 T cell receptor beta chains from the same sample are listed, as sequenced in a study of blood T cell repertoires in COVID-19. The table came from immunoSEQ multiplex PCR; TCRdb's copy has only in-frame clones and leaves some out. The sample has about 200,000 clones, approximately 92% seen once. The sample was PBMCs or T cells enriched from blood (not recorded which). The receptors here all came from a woman aged 40 to 49 with acute COVID-19.

This clone was recorded once. V usage is TRBV5-5 and J usage is TRBJ2-1; TRBD2 matches at 10 bases. CDR3 length: 13 residues. Per the germline V gene, CDR1 is SGHKS and CDR2 is YYEKEE (reference sequence). V was clipped by 1 base and J by 15 bases; unmatched bases: 7. CDR3 in DNA: TGTGCCAGCAGCTTGACCGCGGGACTAGCGCTGTTCTTC. It translates to CASSLTAGLALFF.

This clone came up once. The J gene is TRBJ1-5, the V gene TRBV3-1 (or the pseudogene TRBV3-2), with TRBD1 identical over 10 bases. Germline CDR1 LGHDT, CDR2 YNNKEL (reference sequence). The CDR3 runs to 15 residues. The J segment lost 3 bases and the V segment lost 4 bases, leaving 3 bases of the junction unmatched. This CDR3 reads CASSPGQGYNQPQHF. CDR3 DNA: TGTGCCAGCAGCCCGGGACAGGGGTACAATCAGCCCCAGCATTTT.

The CDR3 nucleotides read TGCGCCAGCAGCCAAGATGCGCGGGAGCCCAGCACAGATACGCAGTATTTT. This sequence encodes CASSQDAREPSTDTQYF. V gene TRBV4-3 combines with J gene TRBJ2-3; 7 bases are shared with TRBD2. V lost 0 bases, J lost 0 bases, and 6 bases stayed unmatched. Germline V gives CDR1 LGHNA, CDR2 YSLEER. This CDR3 has 17 residues.

The rearrangement links TRBV6-4 to TRBJ2-1; 9 bases map to TRBD2. From germline, CDR1 is MRHNA and CDR2 SNTAGT. The CDR3 is made up of 15 amino acids. Trimming cost V 6 bases and J 6 bases; bases outside gene matches: 9. This CDR3 is CASRPEGLASNEQFF. CDR3 DNA: TGTGCCAGCAGACCTGAGGGACTAGCATCCAATGAGCAGTTCTTC.

The chain uses TRBV6-2 or TRBV6-3 and TRBJ2-1; weak D call: TRBD1 (6 bases). The ends were cut back, 2 bases at V and 6 bases at J, with 17 bases in the middle. The CDR3 is 16 amino acids. The germline V gene encodes CDR1 MNHEY and CDR2 SVGEGT. CDR3 in DNA: TGTGCCAGCAGTTACGGGAGCCTAGCCAGGGGCAATGAGCAGTTCTTC. This translates into CASSYGSLARGNEQFF.

This clone came up once. In nucleotides, the CDR3 is TGTGCCAGCAGCGACACAGGGATCAATCAGCCCCAGCATTTT. It specifies CASSDTGINQPQHF. The gene calls are TRBV2 and TRBJ1-5; maybe TRBD1 (6 bases). Trimming shortened V by 6 bases and J by 3 bases, and 12 bases separated the two germline ends. The length of the CDR3 is 14 residues. In germline, CDR1 is SNHLY, CDR2 FYNNEI.

The chain couples TRBV11-2 to TRBJ1-4, with 7 bases fitting TRBD1. V shed 3 bases, J shed 8 bases, and the junction held 9 bases outside the gene matches. Per the germline V gene, CDR1 is SGHAT and CDR2 is FQNNGV. The CDR3 is 15 amino acids. CDR3 protein: CASSFLGGGGEKLFF. The CDR3 nucleotides are TGTGCCAGCAGCTTCTTAGGGGGCGGAGGGGAAAAACTGTTTTTT. The variable domain in full, completed from reference TRBV11-2 and TRBJ1-4, reads EAGVAQSPRYKIIEKRQSVAFWCNPISGHATLYWYQQILGQGPKLLIQFQNNGVVDDSQLPKDRFSAERLKGVDSTLKIQPAKLEDSAVYLCASSFLGGGGEKLFFGSGTQLSVL.

The chain recombines TRBV7-9 with TRBJ2-1, with TRBD2 identical over 8 bases. Germline-derived CDR1 and CDR2 are SEHNR and FQNEAQ (reference sequence). CDR3 length: 19 residues. Trimming cost V 1 base and J 0 bases; bases outside gene matches: 11. CDR3 protein: CASSLVHTSGKSSYNEQFF. As DNA, the CDR3 is TGTGCCAGCAGCTTAGTACACACTAGCGGAAAGAGCTCCTACAATGAGCAGTTCTTC. Drawing the rest from reference TRBV7-9 and TRBJ2-1, the complete variable domain is DTGVSQNPRHKITKRGQNVTFRCDPISEHNRLYWYRQTLGQGPEFLTYFQNEAQLEKSRLLSDRFSAERPKGSFSTLEIQRTEQGDSAMYLCASSLVHTSGKSSYNEQFFGPGTRLTVL.

The chain links TRBV7-2 to TRBJ2-2; 10 bases align to TRBD2. The CDR3 is 18 amino acids. The ends lost 1 base at V and 6 bases at J; junction bases unmatched: 11. CDR1 and CDR2 (germline): SGHTA, FQGNSA. The DNA of the CDR3 is TGTGCCAGCAGCTTAGGATCGGCTAGCGGGGGTTGGGCCGGGGAGCTGTTTTTT. It translates to CASSLGSASGGWAGELFF.

The chain couples TRBV28 to TRBJ2-1, with D perhaps TRBD2 (7 bases). Trimming stripped 4 bases from V and 5 bases from J, with 24 bases between. The CDR3 sequence is 18 residues long. The germline gives CDR1 MDHEN, CDR2 SYDVKM. CDR3 region: CASSSPVRGRLNHNEQFF. For the CDR3, the DNA is TGTGCCAGCAGTTCCCCAGTGCGGGGGCGGCTGAACCACAATGAGCAGTTCTTC.

The table lists this clone with a count of one. J is TRBJ1-4 and V is TRBV4-3, with TRBD1 matching over 9 bases. CDR3 size: 15 residues. V lost 1 base and J lost 4; bases outside the gene matches: 1. From germline, CDR1 is LGHNA and CDR2 YSLEER. As DNA, the CDR3 is TGCGCCAGCAGCCAAGGGACAGGGGATAATGAAAAACTGTTTTTT. It yields the protein CASSQGTGDNEKLFF.

For this clone: Other DNA sequences in the sample encode the same CDR3. The CDR3 DNA sequence: TGTGCCAGCAGACAGGGGGCTAGCAATCAGCCCCAGCATTTT. Residues: CASRQGASNQPQHF. V gene TRBV27 combines with J gene TRBJ1-5; 9 nucleotides align to TRBD1. V shed 6 bases, J shed 0 bases, and the junction held 0 bases outside the gene matches. The germline V gene encodes CDR1 MNHEY and CDR2 SMNVEV (reference sequence). This CDR3 contains 14 residues.

The V gene is TRBV13, the J gene TRBJ2-1; 10 nucleotides agree with TRBD2. Germline CDR1 and CDR2: PRHDT and FYEKMQ (reference sequence). Trimming at V came to 2 bases and at J to 10 bases, leaving 14 bases not matched to a gene. The CDR3 runs to 17 residues. CDR3 region: CASSLTSGIPIGKEQFF. The CDR3 DNA sequence: TGTGCCAGCAGCTTAACTAGCGGGATTCCTATTGGGAAGGAGCAGTTCTTC.

V and J are TRBV3-1 (or the pseudogene TRBV3-2) and TRBJ2-2, with a weak D call TRBD2 (5 bases). Germline V gives CDR1 LGHDT, CDR2 YNNKEL (reference sequence). The CDR3 runs 15 residues. Trimming took 1 base from V and 6 from J, leaving 12 bases between them. CDR3 sequence: CASSQGLTEAGELFF. CDR3 bases: TGTGCCAGCAGCCAAGGACTAACGGAGGCCGGGGAGCTGTTTTTT.

The chain uses TRBV10-3 and TRBJ2-1; TRBD2 matches at 8 bases. The germline CDR1 and CDR2 sequences are ENHRY and SYGVKD. V was pared by 0 bases and J by 6 bases, with 7 bases of the junction left unmatched. The CDR3 is 16 amino acids. The CDR3 here is CAISESFGGEFNEQFF. The CDR3, as DNA: TGTGCCATCAGTGAGTCTTTCGGGGGGGAGTTCAATGAGCAGTTCTTC.

This rearrangement joins TRBV5-4 to TRBJ1-1; 7 bases fit TRBD1. Per the germline V gene, CDR1 is SGHNT and CDR2 is YYREEE (reference sequence). The V gene end was trimmed by 4 bases and the J gene end by 7 bases; junction bases not matched to a gene: 7. CDR3 length equals 13 residues. CDR3 DNA sequence: TGTGCCAGCAGCACAGGGGCGGCGGTTGAAGCTTTCTTT. Protein: CASSTGAAVEAFF.

J is TRBJ2-3 and V is TRBV5-1, with D possibly TRBD1 on 6 matching bases. Germline V gene sequence: CDR1 SGHRS, CDR2 YFSETQ. This CDR3 comprises 14 residues. The V end lost 4 bases, the J end lost 0 bases, and 9 bases lay between the germline ends. The CDR3 loop is CASSRQASTDTQYF. CDR3 coding DNA: TGCGCCAGCAGCCGACAGGCGAGCACAGATACGCAGTATTTT.

This clone was seen once. V gene TRBV10-3 combines with J gene TRBJ1-1; tentative D call: TRBD1 (5 bases). This CDR3 has 15 residues. Germline values: CDR1 ENHRY, CDR2 SYGVKD. Trimming removed 0 bases from V and 1 base from J, with 9 bases in between. CDR3 coding DNA: TGTGCCATCAGTGAGTCGCAGGGATCGAACACTGAAGCTTTCTTT. This translates into CAISESQGSNTEAFF.

The rearrangement joins TRBV6-5 to TRBJ1-2; 7 bases are shared with TRBD1. J gave up 3 bases and V 4 bases, and 2 bases lay outside the gene matches. The CDR3 length is 13 residues. Germline CDR1 reads MNHEY; CDR2 reads SVGAGI. The CDR3 nucleotides read TGTGCCAGCAGTTCTGGGACAGACTATGGCTACACCTTC. Translating gives CASSSGTDYGYTF.

In DNA form, the CDR3 reads TGTGCCAGCAGCCCCGGGACAAACACCTACGAGCAGTACTTC. Translating it yields CASSPGTNTYEQYF. The chain joins TRBV11-3 to TRBJ2-7, with D maybe TRBD1 (6 bases). The CDR3 is made up of 14 amino acids. V was pared by 5 bases and J by 2 bases, with 13 bases between. From germline, CDR1 is SGHNT and CDR2 YENEEA. Using reference TRBV11-3 and TRBJ2-7 for the parts outside the CDR3, the full variable domain is EAGVVQSPRYKIIEKKQPVAFWCNPISGHNTLYWYLQNLGQGPELLIRYENEEAVDDSQLPKDRFSAERLKGVDSTLKIQPAELGDSAVYLCASSPGTNTYEQYFGPGTRLTVT.

The gene calls are TRBV28 and TRBJ1-1; 8 positions agree with TRBD1. Per the germline V gene, CDR1 is MDHEN and CDR2 is SYDVKM. The CDR3 sequence is 12 residues long. V dropped 1 base and J dropped 11; count of bases not matched to a gene: 3. The CDR3 protein is CASSLLGQVAFF. CDR3 sequence (DNA): TGTGCCAGCAGTTTATTGGGACAGGTTGCTTTCTTT.